Described below is a single T cell receptor (beta chain) sequence and its context. Its antigen is unknown. No base-level quality is on record; no much larger clone is a single base apart. Via the germline V gene (reference sequence), CDR1 is DFQATT and CDR2 SNEGSKA. The V and J ends are trimmed by 3 bases and 3 bases, leaving 9 bases between them. From its cysteine to its phenylalanine, the CDR3 spans 13 amino acids. Only the CDR3 DNA is retained, 39 bases long and in frame from the first base. The library came from 5' RACE. The sequencer listed for this sample is Illumina HiSeq 2500. A second PCR of roughly 7 to 12 cycles was performed with a sample-barcoded 5' primer and a J-beta primer mix. A template-switch 5' adaptor carrying 12 random nucleotides introduced a unique molecular identifier onto each TCR beta cDNA molecule. Each sample yielded at least 2.5 million CDR3-containing paired-end reads. First-strand cDNA synthesis was performed from all RNA using the Mint cDNA synthesis kit, with priming by a TRBC-specific oligonucleotide. After uracil-DNA glycosylase treatment, a first 18-cycle PCR used universal primers M1SS and BC2_uni_R on all cDNA. As for the original processing: For normalization, 1 million high-quality reads were randomly selected from each sample, with every read carrying a distinct molecular identifier. Instead of being binned into consensus sequences, reads with shared molecular identifiers were discarded. MiTCR, set to a Q25 quality threshold and the strictest error-elimination algorithm, was used for CDR3 identification, clonotype clustering and error correction. A nonparametric unseen species model with Euler transformation was used to estimate lower-bound total TCR beta diversity. The public reads were run again by TCRdb, first through fastp at Q25 and then through MiXCR, and only productive beta chains were kept. When rows share a CDR3 protein, they turn into one entry using the most common DNA and genes. The V and J calls were determined by TCRdb, not by the authors. This sample gives 980,000 or so distinct CDR3 sequences in total; around 48% of them show up just once. The top ten clones comprise roughly an eighth of the sample.

The donors were 40 or so Caucasian individuals from Russia, aged 6 to 90 years, who were systemically healthy. Ten milliliters of peripheral blood were drawn from each donor into EDTA-treated Vacutainer tubes. PBMCs were isolated by Ficoll-Paque density-gradient centrifugation, with at least 7 million obtained per sample. Trizol reagent was used to extract total RNA from the PBMCs, yielding at least 6 micrograms per sample. Naive CD45RAhigh/CD27high T cell percentages were measured by flow cytometry on a PBMC aliquot from every donor. The data were taken from a study of blood T cells in healthy people across ages (dated by TCRdb to about 2015). Regarding the study in general: In model experiments, template switching captured roughly one uniquely barcoded TCR beta cDNA molecule for every two T cells. The study measured age-related changes in TCR beta repertoire diversity using deep sequencing normalized with unique cDNA molecular identifiers. Four age groups were formed from the donors: young (average 16 years), middle-aged (less than 40), aged (roughly 59) and long-lived (roughly 88). Donors of different ages were randomly distributed across sequencing lanes to avoid experimental bias. Two additional independent replicas of 1 million unique cDNA reads from the same blood draw were analyzed for two donors (one aged 18 to 30 and one aged 80 or older). Broad study findings and their caveats: A strong correlation was found between observed TCR beta diversity and the percentage of naive T cells measured by flow cytometry. Because the CMV infection status of the donors was unknown, age-related changes in expanded clonotypes may potentially have been confounded. The long-lived group showed more naive CD4+ T cells, fewer expanded clones and increased TCR diversity than the aged group, suggesting age selection. Bulk unsorted PBMC profiling prevented conclusive comparison of naive and antigen-experienced compartments. Estimates of total diversity based on one million sequenced T cells were considered lower bounds and underestimates. Observed TCR beta diversity per million T cells fell roughly linearly with age, and a significant reduction was already apparent by age about 43.

The chain was built from TRBV20-1 and TRBJ1-5; no D gene can be assigned with confidence. This TCR was sampled from a man aged 30 to 39 in good health. Sequencing was carried out using blood. The nucleotide sequence reads TGCAGTGCTAGTTTACAGCCCAATCAGCCCCAGCATTTT. Its protein product is CSASLQPNQPQHF.